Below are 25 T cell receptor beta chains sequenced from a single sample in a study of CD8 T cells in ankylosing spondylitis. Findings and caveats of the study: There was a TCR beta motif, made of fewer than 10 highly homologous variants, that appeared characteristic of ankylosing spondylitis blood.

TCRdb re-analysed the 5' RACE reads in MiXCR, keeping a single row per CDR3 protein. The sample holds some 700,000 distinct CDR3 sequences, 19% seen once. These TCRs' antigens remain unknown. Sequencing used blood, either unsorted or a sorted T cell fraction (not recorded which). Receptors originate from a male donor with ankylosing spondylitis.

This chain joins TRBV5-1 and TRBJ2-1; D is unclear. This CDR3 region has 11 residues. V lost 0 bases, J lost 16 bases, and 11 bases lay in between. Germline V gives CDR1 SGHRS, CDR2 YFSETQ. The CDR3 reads CASSLGGPLFF. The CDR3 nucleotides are TGCGCCAGCAGCTTGGGTGGACCCCTTTTCTTC.

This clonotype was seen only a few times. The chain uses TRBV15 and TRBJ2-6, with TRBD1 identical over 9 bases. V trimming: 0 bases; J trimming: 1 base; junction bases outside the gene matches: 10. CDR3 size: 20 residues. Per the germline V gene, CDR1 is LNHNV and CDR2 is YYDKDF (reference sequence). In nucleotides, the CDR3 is TGTGCCACCAGCAGAGATGGTCCCCACAGGGGGCGGTCTGGGGCCAACGTCCTGACTTTC. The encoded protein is CATSRDGPHRGRSGANVLTF.

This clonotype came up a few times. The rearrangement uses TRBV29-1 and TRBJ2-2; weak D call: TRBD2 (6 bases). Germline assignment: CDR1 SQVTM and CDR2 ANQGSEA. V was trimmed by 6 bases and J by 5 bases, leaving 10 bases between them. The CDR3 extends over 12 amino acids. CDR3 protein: CSVLGGTGELFF. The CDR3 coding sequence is TGCAGCGTACTCGGGGGTACCGGGGAGCTGTTTTTT.

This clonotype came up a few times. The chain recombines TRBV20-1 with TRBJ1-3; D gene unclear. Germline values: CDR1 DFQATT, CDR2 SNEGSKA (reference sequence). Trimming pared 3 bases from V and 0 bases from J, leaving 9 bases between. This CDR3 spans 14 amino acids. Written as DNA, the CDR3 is TGCAGTGCTAGGGCGGTAGGCTCTGGAAACACCATATATTTT. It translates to CSARAVGSGNTIYF.

CDR3 sequence (DNA): TGCGGGGAGGTTCTCGGAAACACCATATATTTT. As protein: CGEVLGNTIYF. This sequence joins TRBV20-1 and TRBJ1-3; D not certain. Germline loops: CDR1 DFQATT, CDR2 SNEGSKA (reference sequence). This CDR3 is 11 amino acids long.

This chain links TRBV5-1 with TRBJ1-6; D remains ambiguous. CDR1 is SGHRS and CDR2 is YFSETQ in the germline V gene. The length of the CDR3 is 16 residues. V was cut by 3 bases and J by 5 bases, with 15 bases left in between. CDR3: CASSSRGASNNSPLHF. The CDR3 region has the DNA TGCGCCAGCAGCTCACGGGGTGCGTCGAATAATTCACCCCTCCACTTT.

The CDR3 DNA is TGTGCCAGCAGGCCAGGAAGGCTAGCGGGAGGCTCTTTCTACAATGAGCAGTTCTTC. Amino acids: CASRPGRLAGGSFYNEQFF. The chain combines TRBV3-1 with TRBJ2-1; TRBD2 matches 11 bases. Trimming took 6 bases from V and 3 from J; bases not matched to a gene: 16. Germline CDR1 is LGHDT and CDR2 is YNNKEL (reference sequence). The CDR3 sequence is 19 residues long.

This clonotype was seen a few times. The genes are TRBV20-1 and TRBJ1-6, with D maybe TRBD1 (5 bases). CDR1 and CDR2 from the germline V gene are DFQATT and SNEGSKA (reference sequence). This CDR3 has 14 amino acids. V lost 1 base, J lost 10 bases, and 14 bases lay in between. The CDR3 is CSARGWGGSSPLHF. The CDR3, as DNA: TGCAGTGCTAGAGGGTGGGGGGGGTCCTCACCCCTCCACTTT.

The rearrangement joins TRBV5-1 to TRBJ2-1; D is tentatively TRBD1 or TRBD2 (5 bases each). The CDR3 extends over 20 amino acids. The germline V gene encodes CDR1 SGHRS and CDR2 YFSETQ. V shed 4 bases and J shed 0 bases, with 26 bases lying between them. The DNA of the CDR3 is TGCGCCAGCAGCGTAACCGGGACCTCACTGGTGACGAGCTCCTACAATGAGCAGTTCTTC. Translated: CASSVTGTSLVTSSYNEQFF.

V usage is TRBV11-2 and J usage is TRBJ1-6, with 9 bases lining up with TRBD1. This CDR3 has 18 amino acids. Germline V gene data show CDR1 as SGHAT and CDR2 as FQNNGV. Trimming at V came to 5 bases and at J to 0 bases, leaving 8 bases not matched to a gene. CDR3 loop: CASSQDRGRSSYNSPLHF. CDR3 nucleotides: TGTGCCAGCAGCCAGGACAGGGGACGGAGCTCCTATAATTCACCCCTCCACTTT.

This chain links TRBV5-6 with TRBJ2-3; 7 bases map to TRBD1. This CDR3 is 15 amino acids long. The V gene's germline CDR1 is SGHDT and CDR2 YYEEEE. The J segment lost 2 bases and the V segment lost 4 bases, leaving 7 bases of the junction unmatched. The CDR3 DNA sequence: TGTGCCAGCAGCCGAGGGGGCATCCCCACAGATACGCAGTATTTT. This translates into CASSRGGIPTDTQYF.

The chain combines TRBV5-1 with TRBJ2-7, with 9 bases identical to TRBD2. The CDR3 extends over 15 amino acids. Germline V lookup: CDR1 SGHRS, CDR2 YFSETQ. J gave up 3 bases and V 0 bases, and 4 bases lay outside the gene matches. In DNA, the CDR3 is TGCGCCAGCAGCTTGGTGTCTAGCGGGAACTACGAGCAGTACTTC. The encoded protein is CASSLVSSGNYEQYF.

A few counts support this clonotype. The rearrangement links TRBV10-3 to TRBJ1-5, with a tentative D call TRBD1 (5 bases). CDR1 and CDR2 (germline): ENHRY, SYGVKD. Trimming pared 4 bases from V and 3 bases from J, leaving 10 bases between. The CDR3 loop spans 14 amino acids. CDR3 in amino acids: CAISGQGANQPQHF. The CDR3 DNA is TGTGCCATCAGTGGTCAAGGGGCCAATCAGCCCCAGCATTTT.

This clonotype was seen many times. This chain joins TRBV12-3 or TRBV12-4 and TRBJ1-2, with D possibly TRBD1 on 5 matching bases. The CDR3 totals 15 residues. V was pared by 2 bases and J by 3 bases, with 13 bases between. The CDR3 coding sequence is TGTGCCAGCAGTTTATTCGGGACGCCAGACTATGGCTACACCTTC. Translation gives CASSLFGTPDYGYTF.

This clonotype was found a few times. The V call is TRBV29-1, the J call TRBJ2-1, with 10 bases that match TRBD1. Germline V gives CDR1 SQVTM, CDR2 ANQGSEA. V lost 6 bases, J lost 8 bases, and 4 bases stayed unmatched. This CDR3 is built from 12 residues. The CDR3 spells CSVGDRGYEQFF. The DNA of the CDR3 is TGCAGCGTGGGGGACAGGGGTTATGAGCAGTTCTTC.

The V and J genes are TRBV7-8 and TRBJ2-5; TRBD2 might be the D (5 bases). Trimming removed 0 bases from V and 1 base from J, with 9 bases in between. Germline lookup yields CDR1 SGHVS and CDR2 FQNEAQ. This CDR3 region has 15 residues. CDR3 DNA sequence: TGTGCCAGCAGCTTAGCGGGAGAAGTCCAAGAGACCCAGTACTTC. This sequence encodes CASSLAGEVQETQYF.

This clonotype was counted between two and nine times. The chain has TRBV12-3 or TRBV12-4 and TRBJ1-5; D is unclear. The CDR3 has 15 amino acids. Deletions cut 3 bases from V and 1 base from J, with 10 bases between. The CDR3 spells CASSFRSGSNQPQHF. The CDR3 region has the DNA TGTGCCAGCAGTTTCCGGTCGGGGAGCAATCAGCCCCAGCATTTT.

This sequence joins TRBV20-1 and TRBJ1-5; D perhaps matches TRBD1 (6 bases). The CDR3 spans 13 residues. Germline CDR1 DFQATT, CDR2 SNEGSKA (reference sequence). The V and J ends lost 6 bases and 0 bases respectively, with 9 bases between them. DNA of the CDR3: TGCAGTGCGAGGACAGATAGCAATCAGCCCCAGCATTTT. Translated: CSARTDSNQPQHF.

In nucleotides, the CDR3 is TGCGCCAGCAGCCAACGAGGACAGGGAACTTACAATGAGCAGTTCTTC. Translated, it gives CASSQRGQGTYNEQFF. This chain links TRBV4-1 with TRBJ2-1; 8 nucleotides match TRBD1. The V gene's germline CDR1 is MGHRA and CDR2 YSYEKL. The CDR3 loop spans 16 amino acids. Losses at the gene ends were 2 bases for V and 4 bases for J; bases not matched to a gene: 7.

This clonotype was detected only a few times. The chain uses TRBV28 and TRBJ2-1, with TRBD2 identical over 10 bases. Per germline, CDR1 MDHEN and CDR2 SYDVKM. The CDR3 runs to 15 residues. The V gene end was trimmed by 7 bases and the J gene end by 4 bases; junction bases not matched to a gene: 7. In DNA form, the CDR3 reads TGTGCCAGCACCTGGGGGACTAGCGCGTACAATGAGCAGTTCTTC. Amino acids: CASTWGTSAYNEQFF. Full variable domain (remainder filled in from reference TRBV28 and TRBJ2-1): DVKVTQSSRYLVKRTGEKVFLECVQDMDHENMFWYRQDPGLGLRLIYFSYDVKMKEKGDIPEGYSVSREKKERFSLILESASTNQTSMYLCASTWGTSAYNEQFFGPGTRLTVL.

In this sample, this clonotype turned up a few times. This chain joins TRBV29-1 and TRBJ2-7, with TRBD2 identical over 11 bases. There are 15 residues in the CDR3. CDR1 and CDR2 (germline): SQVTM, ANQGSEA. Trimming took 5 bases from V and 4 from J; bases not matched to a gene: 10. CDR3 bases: TGCAGCGTTTCTGGAGGGCTAGCGGGGGGTTACGAGCAGTACTTC. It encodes CSVSGGLAGGYEQYF.

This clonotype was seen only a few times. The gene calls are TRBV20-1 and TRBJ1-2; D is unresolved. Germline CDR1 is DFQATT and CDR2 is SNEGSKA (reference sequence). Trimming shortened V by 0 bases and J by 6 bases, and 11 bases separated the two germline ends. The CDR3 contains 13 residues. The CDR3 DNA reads TGCAGTGCTAGAGATACGGTCTCGAATGGCTACACCTTC. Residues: CSARDTVSNGYTF.

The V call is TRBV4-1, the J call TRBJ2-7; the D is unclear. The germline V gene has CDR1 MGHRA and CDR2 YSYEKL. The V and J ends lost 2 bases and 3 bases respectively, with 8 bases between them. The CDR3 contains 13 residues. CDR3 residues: CASSQRLVYEQYF. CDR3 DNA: TGCGCCAGCAGCCAAAGGCTCGTCTACGAGCAGTACTTC.

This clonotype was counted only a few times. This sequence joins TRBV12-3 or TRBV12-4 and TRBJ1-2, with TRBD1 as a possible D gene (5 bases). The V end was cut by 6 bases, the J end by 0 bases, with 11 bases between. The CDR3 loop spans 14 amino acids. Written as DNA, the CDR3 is TGTGCCAGCAGGCCGGGGGGATCTAACTATGGCTACACCTTC. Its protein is CASRPGGSNYGYTF.

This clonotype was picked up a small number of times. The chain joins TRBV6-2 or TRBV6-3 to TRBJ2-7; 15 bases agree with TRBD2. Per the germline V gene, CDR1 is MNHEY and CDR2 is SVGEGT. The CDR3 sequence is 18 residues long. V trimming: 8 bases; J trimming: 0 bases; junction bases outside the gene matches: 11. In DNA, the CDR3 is TGTGCCAGCCTCGTCGGGACTAGCGGGAGGAGGGGCTCCTACGAGCAGTACTTC. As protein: CASLVGTSGRRGSYEQYF.